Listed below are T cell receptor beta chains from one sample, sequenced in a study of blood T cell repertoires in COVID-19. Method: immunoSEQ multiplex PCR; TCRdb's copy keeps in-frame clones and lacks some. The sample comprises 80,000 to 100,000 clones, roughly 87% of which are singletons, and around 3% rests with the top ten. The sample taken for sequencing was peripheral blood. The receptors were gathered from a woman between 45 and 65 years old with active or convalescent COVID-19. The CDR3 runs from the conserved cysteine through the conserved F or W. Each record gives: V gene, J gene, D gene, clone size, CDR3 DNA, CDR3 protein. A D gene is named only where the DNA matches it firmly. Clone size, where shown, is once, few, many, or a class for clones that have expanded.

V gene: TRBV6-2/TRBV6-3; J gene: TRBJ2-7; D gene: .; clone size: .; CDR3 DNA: TGTGCCAGCAGTCCCCAGACTGGGTACGAGCAGTACTTC; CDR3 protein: CASSPQTGYEQYF
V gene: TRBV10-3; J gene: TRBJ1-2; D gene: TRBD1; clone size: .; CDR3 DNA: TGTGCCATCAGTTCCGGGACAGGCGACCCTCCTAACTATGGCTACACCTTC; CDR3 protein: CAISSGTGDPPNYGYTF
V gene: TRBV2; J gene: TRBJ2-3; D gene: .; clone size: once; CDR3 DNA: TGTGCCAGCAGATATGACGGGGGAAGCACAGATACGCAGTATTTT; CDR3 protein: CASRYDGGSTDTQYF
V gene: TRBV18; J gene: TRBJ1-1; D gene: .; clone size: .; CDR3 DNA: TGTGCCAGCTCAGCGAAACAGGGGAACACTGAAGCTTTCTTT; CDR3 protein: CASSAKQGNTEAFF
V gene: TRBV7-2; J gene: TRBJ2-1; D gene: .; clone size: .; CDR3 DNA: TGTGCCAGCAGCTTAGTAGGGGTGTCCTACAATGAGCAGTTCTTC; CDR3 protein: CASSLVGVSYNEQFF
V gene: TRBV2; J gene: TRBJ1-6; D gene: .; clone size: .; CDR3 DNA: TGTGCCAGCAGTGTTGCGGGGGGTCAATATTCACCCCTCCACTTT; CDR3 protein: CASSVAGGQYSPLHF
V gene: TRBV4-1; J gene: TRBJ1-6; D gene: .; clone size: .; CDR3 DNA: TGCGCCAGCAGCCTTGGGAGTTCACCCCTCCACTTT; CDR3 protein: CASSLGSSPLHF
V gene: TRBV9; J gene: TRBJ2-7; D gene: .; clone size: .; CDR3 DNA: TGTGCCAGTGGTTCCCCTGAGGGAGCGGAGCAGTACTTC; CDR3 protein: CASGSPEGAEQYF
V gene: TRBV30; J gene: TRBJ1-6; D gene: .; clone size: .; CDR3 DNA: TGTGCCTGGAGTTCGGGAACGGCTAATAATTCACCCCTCCACTTT; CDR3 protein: CAWSSGTANNSPLHF
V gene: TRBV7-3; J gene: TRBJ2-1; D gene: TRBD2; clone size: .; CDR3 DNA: TGTGCCAGCAGCTTATCTCAGGTAGCGGGGACTGAGCAGTTCTTC; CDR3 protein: CASSLSQVAGTEQFF
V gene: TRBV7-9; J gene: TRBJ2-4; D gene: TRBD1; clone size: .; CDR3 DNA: TGTGCCAGCAGCCGAAACAGGGGCTGGGACAAAAACATTCAGTACTTC; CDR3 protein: CASSRNRGWDKNIQYF
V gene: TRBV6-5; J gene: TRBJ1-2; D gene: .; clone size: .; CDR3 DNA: TGTGCCAGCAGCCTAAATTGGAACTATGGCTACACCTTC; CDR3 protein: CASSLNWNYGYTF
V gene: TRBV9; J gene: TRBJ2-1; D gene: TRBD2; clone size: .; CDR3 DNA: TGTGCCAGCAGCCCCCTCCCTAGCGGGGGGGCCCATGAGCAGTTCTTC; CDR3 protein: CASSPLPSGGAHEQFF
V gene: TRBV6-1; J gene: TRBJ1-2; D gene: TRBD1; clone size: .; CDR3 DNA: TGTGCCAGCAGTGAAGAATGGACAGGGAATGGCTACACCTTC; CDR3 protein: CASSEEWTGNGYTF
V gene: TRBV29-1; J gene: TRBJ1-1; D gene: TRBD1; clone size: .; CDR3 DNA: TGCAGCTACAAACAGGGGCACACTGAAGCTTTCTTT; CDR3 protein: CSYKQGHTEAFF
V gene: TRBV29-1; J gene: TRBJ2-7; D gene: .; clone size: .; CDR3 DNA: TGCAGCGTTGAAGCGGGGGTTCAAGGCGTCGAGCAGTACTTC; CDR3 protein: CSVEAGVQGVEQYF
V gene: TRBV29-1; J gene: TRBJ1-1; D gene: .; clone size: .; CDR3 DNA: TGCAGCGTTCGACAGGACGGCAACACTGAAGCTTTCTTT; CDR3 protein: CSVRQDGNTEAFF
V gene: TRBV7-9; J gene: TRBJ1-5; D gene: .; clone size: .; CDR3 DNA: TGTGCCAGCAGCTCCCACAGGACGGGAGAGCCCCAGCATTTT; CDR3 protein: CASSSHRTGEPQHF
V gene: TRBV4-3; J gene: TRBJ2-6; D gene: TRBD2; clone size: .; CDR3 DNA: TGCGCCAGCAGCCAAGATCTCGGGAGGACGTCTGGGGCCAACGTCCTGACTTTC; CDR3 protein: CASSQDLGRTSGANVLTF
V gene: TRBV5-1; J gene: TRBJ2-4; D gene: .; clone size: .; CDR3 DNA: TGCGCCAGCAGCCCGACAGTCAATCTAGCCAAAAACATTCAGTACTTC; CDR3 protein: CASSPTVNLAKNIQYF
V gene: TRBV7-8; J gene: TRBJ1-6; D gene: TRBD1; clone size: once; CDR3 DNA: TGTGCCAGCAGCTTAGTCACAGGGGGGAATTCACCCCTCCACTTT; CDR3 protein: CASSLVTGGNSPLHF
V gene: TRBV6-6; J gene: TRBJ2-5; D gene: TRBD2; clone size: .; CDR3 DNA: TGTGCCAGCCGGACTAGCGAAGAGACCCAGTACTTC; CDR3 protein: CASRTSEETQYF
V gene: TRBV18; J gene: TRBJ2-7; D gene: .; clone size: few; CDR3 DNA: TGTGCCAGCTCAGCCGGACAGAGCGAGCAGTACTTC; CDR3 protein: CASSAGQSEQYF
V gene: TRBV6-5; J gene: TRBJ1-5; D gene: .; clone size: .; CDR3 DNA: TGTGCCAGCAGCATTACAGGGTCGGATCAGCCCCAGCATTTT; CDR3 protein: CASSITGSDQPQHF
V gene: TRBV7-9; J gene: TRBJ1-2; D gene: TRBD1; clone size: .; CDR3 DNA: TGTGCCAGCAGCTTAGGACAGGGGGCATCTAGTGGCTACACCTTC; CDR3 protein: CASSLGQGASSGYTF
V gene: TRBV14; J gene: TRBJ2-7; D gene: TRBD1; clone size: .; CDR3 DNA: TGTGCCAGCAGCCAGGTGGGACAGGGAACCGAGCAGTACTTC; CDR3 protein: CASSQVGQGTEQYF
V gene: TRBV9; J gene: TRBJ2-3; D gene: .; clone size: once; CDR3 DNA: TGTGCCAGCAGCGTAGGCCTCACACGAGATACGCAGTATTTT; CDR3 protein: CASSVGLTRDTQYF
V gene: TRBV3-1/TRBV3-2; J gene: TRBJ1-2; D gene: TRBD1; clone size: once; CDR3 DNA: TGTGCCAGCAGCCAAGCAGGGACAGGGGTTCATGGCTACACCTTC; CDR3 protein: CASSQAGTGVHGYTF
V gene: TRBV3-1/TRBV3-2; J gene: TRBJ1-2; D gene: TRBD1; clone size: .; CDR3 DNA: TGTGCCAGCAGCCAGGGAGGACAGGGGGCGCAGGGCTACACCTTC; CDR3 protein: CASSQGGQGAQGYTF
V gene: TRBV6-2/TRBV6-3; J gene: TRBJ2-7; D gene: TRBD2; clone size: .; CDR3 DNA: TGTGCCAGCAGCAACCGAGGGACTAGCAGATTCTACGAGCAGTACTTC; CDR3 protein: CASSNRGTSRFYEQYF
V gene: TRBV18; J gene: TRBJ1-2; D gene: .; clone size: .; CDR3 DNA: TGTGCCAGCTCAGAATCTCTGGGAGGGAGCTATGGCTACACCTTC; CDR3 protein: CASSESLGGSYGYTF
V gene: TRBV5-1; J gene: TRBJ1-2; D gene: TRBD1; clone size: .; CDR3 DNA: TGCGCCAGCAGCCCGGGACAGGGGGCGGATCCGTCCATGGATGGCTACACCTTC; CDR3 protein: CASSPGQGADPSMDGYTF
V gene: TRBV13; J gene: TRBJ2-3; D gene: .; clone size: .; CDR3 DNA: TGTGCCAGCAGCCTGTGGACAGGCACAGATACGCAGTATTTT; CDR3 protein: CASSLWTGTDTQYF
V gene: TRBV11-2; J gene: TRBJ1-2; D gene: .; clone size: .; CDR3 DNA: TGTGCCAGCAGCTCGGCGGGAGGCCGCGGTGGCTACACCTTC; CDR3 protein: CASSSAGGRGGYTF
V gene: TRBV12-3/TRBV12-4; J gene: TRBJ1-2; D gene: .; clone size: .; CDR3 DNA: TGTGCCAGCAGCCCAACATCCACAACCGGCTACACCTTC; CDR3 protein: CASSPTSTTGYTF
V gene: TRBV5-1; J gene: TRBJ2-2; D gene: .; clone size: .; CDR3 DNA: TGCGCCAGCAGCTTGAGGGGGAACACCGGGGAGCTGTTTTTT; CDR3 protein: CASSLRGNTGELFF
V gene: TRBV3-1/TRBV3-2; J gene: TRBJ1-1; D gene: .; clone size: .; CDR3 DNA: TGTGCCAGCAGCCAAGAAGGGGGTTTTGCTGAAGCTTTCTTT; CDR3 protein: CASSQEGGFAEAFF
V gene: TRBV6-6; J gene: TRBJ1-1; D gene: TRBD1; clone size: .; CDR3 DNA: TGTGCCAGCATTCACCGGGACAGGGTAACTGAAGCTTTCTTT; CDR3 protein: CASIHRDRVTEAFF
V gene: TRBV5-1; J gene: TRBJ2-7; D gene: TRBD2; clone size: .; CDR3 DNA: TGCGCCAGCAGCTTGTTGCAGCGGGGGGTCTCGGAGGACTACGAGCAGTACTTC; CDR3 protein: CASSLLQRGVSEDYEQYF
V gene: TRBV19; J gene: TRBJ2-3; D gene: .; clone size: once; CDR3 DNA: TGTGCCAGTAGTCTCCCAGGGTCCGCTCGAGATACGCAGTATTTT; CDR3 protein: CASSLPGSARDTQYF
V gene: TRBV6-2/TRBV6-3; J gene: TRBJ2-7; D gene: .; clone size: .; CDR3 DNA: TGTGCCAGCAGTTCGCAGGGTTACGAGCAGTACTTC; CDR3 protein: CASSSQGYEQYF
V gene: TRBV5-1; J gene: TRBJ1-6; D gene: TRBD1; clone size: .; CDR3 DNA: TGCGCCAGCAGCTGGGGGGACAGGCCTAATTCACCCCTCCACTTT; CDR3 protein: CASSWGDRPNSPLHF
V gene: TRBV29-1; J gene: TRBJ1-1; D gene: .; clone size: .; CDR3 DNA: TGCAGCGGCCGAAGACTGATGAACACTGAAGCTTTCTTT; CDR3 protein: CSGRRLMNTEAFF
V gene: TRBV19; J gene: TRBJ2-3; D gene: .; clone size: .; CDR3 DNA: TGTGCCAGTAGTAAGGGGGAGAGTCCCCTGGGCGCAGATACGCAGTATTTT; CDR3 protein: CASSKGESPLGADTQYF
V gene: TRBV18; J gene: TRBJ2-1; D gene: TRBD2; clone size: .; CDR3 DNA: TGTGCCAGCTCACCTAAGCGTATACTAGCGGGGGGTTCCGATGAGCAGTTCTTC; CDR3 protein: CASSPKRILAGGSDEQFF
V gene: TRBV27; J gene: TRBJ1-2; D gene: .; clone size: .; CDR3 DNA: TGTGCCAGCATAGGGGTAATGGCAGGGGATTTCTATGGCTACACCTTC; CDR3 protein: CASIGVMAGDFYGYTF
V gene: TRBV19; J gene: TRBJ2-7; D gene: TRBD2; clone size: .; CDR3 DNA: TGTGCCAGTAGCTCGGTGAGCGGGGGGTACGAGCAGTACTTC; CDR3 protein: CASSSVSGGYEQYF
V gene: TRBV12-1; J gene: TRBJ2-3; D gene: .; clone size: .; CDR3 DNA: TGTGCCAGCATCAATCCCGGGACAGGGACTGAGCGTGGAGATACGCAGTATTTT; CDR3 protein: CASINPGTGTERGDTQYF
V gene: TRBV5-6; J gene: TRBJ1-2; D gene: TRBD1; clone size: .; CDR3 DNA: TGTGCCAGCCAGGACAGGGCCACCTATGGCTACACCTTC; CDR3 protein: CASQDRATYGYTF
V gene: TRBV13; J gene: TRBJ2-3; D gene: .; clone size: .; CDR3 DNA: TGTGCCAGCAGCTTGGAGGGTTCCCCTAGCACAGATACGCAGTATTTT; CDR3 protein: CASSLEGSPSTDTQYF
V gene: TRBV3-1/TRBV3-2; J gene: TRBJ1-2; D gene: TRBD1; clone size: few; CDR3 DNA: TGTGCCAGCAGCCAAGATGCCGGACAGGGGGCTGGTGGCTACACCTTC; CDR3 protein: CASSQDAGQGAGGYTF
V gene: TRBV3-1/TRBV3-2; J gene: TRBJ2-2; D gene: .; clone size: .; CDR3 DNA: TGTGCCAGCAGCCAAGGGGGGGTCACCGGGGAGCTGTTTTTT; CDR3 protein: CASSQGGVTGELFF
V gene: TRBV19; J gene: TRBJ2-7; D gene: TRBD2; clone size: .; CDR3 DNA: TGTGCCAGTACCGGGACTAGCGGGGGGAGCTCCTACGAGCAGTACTTC; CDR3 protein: CASTGTSGGSSYEQYF
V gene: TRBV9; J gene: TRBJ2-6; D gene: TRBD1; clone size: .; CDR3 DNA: TGTGCCAGCAGCCCCCAGGGGGTTGGGGCCAACGTCCTGACTTTC; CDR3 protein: CASSPQGVGANVLTF
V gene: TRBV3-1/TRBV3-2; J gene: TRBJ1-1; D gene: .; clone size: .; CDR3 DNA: TGTGCCTCGGACGGGAATACTGAAGCTTTCTTT; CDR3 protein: CASDGNTEAFF
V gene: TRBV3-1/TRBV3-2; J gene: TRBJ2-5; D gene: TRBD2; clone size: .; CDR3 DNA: TGTGCCAGCAGCCCCTTAGCGGGGGGCCACCAAGAGACCCAGTACTTC; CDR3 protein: CASSPLAGGHQETQYF
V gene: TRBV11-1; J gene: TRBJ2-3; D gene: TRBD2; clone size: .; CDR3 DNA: TGTGCCAGCAGCTCGGGGCAGGGAGGGGTGACAGATACGCAGTATTTT; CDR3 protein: CASSSGQGGVTDTQYF